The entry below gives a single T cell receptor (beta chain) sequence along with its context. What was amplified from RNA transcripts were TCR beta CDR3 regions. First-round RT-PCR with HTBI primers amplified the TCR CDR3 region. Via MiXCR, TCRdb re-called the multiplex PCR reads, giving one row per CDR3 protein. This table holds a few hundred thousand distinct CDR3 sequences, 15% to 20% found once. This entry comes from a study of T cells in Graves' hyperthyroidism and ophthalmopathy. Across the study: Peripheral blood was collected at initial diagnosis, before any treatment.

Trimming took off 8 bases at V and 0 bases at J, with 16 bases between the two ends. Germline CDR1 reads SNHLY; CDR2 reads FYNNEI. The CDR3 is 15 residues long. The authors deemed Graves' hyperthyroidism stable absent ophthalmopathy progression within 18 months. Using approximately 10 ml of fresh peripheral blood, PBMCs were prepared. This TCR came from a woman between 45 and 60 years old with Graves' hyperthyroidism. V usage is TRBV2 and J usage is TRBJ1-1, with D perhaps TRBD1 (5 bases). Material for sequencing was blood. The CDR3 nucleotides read TGTGCCAGCCCTGCCCGACAGCTACTGAACACTGAAGCTTTCTTT. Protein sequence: CASPARQLLNTEAFF. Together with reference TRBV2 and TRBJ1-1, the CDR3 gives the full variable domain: EPEVTQTPSHQVTQMGQEVILRCVPISNHLYFYWYRQILGQKVEFLVSFYNNEISEKSEIFDDQFSVERPDGSNFTLKIRSTKLEDSAMYFCASPARQLLNTEAFFGQGTRLTVV.